This paragraph covers one TCR beta chain sequence. Its antigen is not known. Sequenced by immunoSEQ multiplex PCR; TCRdb stores in-frame clones only, minus some. The table shows approximately 60,000 clones, with about 81% occurring only once. This entry comes from a study of memory CD4+ T cells and cytomegalovirus serostatus. Study details: Of the healthy Belgian adults, several were CMV seropositive and 24 seronegative.

The sort gate was single viable CD3+CD4+CD8-CD45RO+ cells for memory CD4+ T cells. Total CD4+ T cells were enriched by CD4 positive selection. The CDR3 totals 12 residues. The germline V and J ends were trimmed by 6 bases and 9 bases, with 12 bases remaining between them. Germline values: CDR1 SGHDN, CDR2 FVKESK. Notes on the study in general: Each of approximately 63 CMV-associated TCRbeta sequences occurred in one to five individuals.

Sample: memory CD4+ T cells from blood. The source of this sequence is an adult in good health and CMV-seronegative. This sequence joins TRBV14 and TRBJ1-5, with D hard to call. The CDR3 region has the DNA TGTGCCAGCAGTCTACGATGGGGGCCCCAGCATTTT. Translated: CASSLRWGPQHF.